This T cell receptor (beta chain) derives from a study of blood T cell repertoires in COVID-19. Overall study: PBMCs, B-cell-depleted T cells, or T cells provided the cDNA or gDNA that made up the material.

Per the original data handling: Counts of nucleated cells, estimated from reference gene primer amplification, were obtained. Sequenced by immunoSEQ multiplex PCR; TCRdb stores in-frame clones only, minus some. From that table come the V and J calls and clone size; the DNA was used to work out D and trimming. Among 95,000 to 130,000 clones, over 80% were seen once, and the ten largest hold roughly 2.4%. The CDR3 sequence is 18 residues long. Germline V lookup: CDR1 SGHNT, CDR2 YENEEA. V shed 4 bases, J shed 7 bases, and the junction held 10 bases outside the gene matches. This TCR derives from a man aged 30-40 years with acute or convalescent COVID-19. This chain uses TRBV11-3 with TRBJ2-1; TRBD2 aligns across 16 bases. Source material: peripheral blood. As DNA, the CDR3 is TGTGCCAGCAGCTCTACGGGACTAGCGGGAGGGCCCCGGAATGAGCAGTTCTTC. Residues: CASSSTGLAGGPRNEQFF.